The 26 T cell receptor beta chains given below trace back to one sample, sequenced in a study of technical replicates of blood from several donors. Assay: immunoSEQ multiplex PCR; the TCRdb copy retains only in-frame clones and omits some. The table has tens of thousands of clones, just over 90% seen once. What was sequenced was PBMCs. The receptors come from a human donor in good health. Some clones in this sample may be carry-over from other donors' samples.

V is TRBV11-3 and J is TRBJ1-1; 9 positions agree with TRBD1. This CDR3 contains 14 residues. Germline-derived CDR1 and CDR2 are SGHNT and YENEEA. The V segment lost 3 bases and the J segment 5 bases; nucleotides outside the gene matches: 4. In DNA, the CDR3 is TGTGCCAGCAGCTTGGGGACAGGGACGACTGAAGCTTTCTTT. This sequence encodes CASSLGTGTTEAFF. Full variable domain (remainder filled in from reference TRBV11-3 and TRBJ1-1): EAGVVQSPRYKIIEKKQPVAFWCNPISGHNTLYWYLQNLGQGPELLIRYENEEAVDDSQLPKDRFSAERLKGVDSTLKIQPAELGDSAVYLCASSLGTGTTEAFFGQGTRLTVV.

The rearrangement links TRBV29-1 to TRBJ2-1, with TRBD2 matching 8 bases. The CDR3 spans 15 residues. The V segment lost 1 base and the J segment 2 bases; nucleotides outside the gene matches: 4. Germline CDR1 SQVTM, CDR2 ANQGSEA. The chain's CDR3 is CSVEVNGRAYNEQFF. CDR3 nucleotide sequence: TGCAGCGTTGAAGTTAACGGGAGGGCCTACAATGAGCAGTTCTTC.

The chain employs TRBV7-2 and TRBJ2-2; 14 bases line up with TRBD2. The CDR3 runs 17 residues. V trimming: 5 bases; J trimming: 5 bases; junction bases outside the gene matches: 7. Germline V gene data show CDR1 as SGHTA and CDR2 as FQGNSA. Here the CDR3 reads CASSPGLAGVGTGELFF. CDR3 DNA sequence: TGTGCCAGCAGCCCGGGACTAGCGGGAGTGGGTACCGGGGAGCTGTTTTTT.

There are a few counts of this clone. The rearrangement joins TRBV4-3 to TRBJ1-1, with a tentative D call TRBD1 (5 bases). V shed 0 bases and J shed 8 bases, with 13 bases lying between them. Per the germline V gene, CDR1 is LGHNA and CDR2 is YSLEER. This CDR3 has 14 residues. DNA for the CDR3: TGCGCCAGCAGCCAAGAAAGCAGGAGGGGAGAAGCTTTCTTT. Protein product: CASSQESRRGEAFF.

This sequence joins TRBV11-2 and TRBJ1-5; weak D call: TRBD1 (6 bases). The CDR3 runs to 15 residues. Trimming pared 2 bases from V and 4 bases from J, leaving 12 bases between. CDR1 is SGHAT and CDR2 is FQNNGV in the germline V gene. CDR3 sequence reads: CASSLRGFRNQPQHF. The CDR3 DNA reads TGTGCCAGCAGCTTAAGGGGGTTCAGGAATCAGCCCCAGCATTTT.

V gene TRBV6-4 combines with J gene TRBJ1-1; 8 positions match TRBD1. V shed 0 bases and J 5 bases; nucleotides not matched to a gene: 11. The length of the CDR3 is 17 residues. The germline CDR1 and CDR2 sequences are MRHNA and SNTAGT. CDR3 amino acids: CASSDSTGGRGGTEAFF. The CDR3 nucleotides read TGTGCCAGCAGTGACTCTACAGGGGGTAGGGGGGGAACTGAAGCTTTCTTT.

This chain joins TRBV5-1 and TRBJ2-2, with D uncertain. Germline CDR1 reads SGHRS; CDR2 reads YFSETQ. Between the trimmed V and J ends, which lost 3 bases and 0 bases, there was a span of 12 bases. The CDR3 consists of 16 residues. Here the CDR3 reads CASSYQTAANTGELFF. The DNA for the CDR3 is TGCGCCAGCAGCTACCAGACTGCCGCGAACACCGGGGAGCTGTTTTTT.

The CDR3 region has the DNA TGCGCCAGCAGCCTGGGGACAGGGGTTTCCTACGAGCAGTACTTC. This codes for CASSLGTGVSYEQYF. The chain couples TRBV5-1 to TRBJ2-7; 10 bases map to TRBD1. Germline-derived CDR1 and CDR2 are SGHRS and YFSETQ. J was trimmed by 1 base and V by 4 bases; bases with no gene match: 5. The CDR3 contains 15 residues.

This chain connects TRBV6-5 to TRBJ2-7; 10 nucleotides match TRBD2. The CDR3 is 15 amino acids. Germline CDR1 and CDR2: MNHEY and SVGAGI. V dropped 4 bases and J dropped 2; count of bases not matched to a gene: 5. The CDR3 bases are TGTGCCAGCAGTTCCACCGGGACTAGCGCCTACGAGCAGTACTTC. It encodes CASSSTGTSAYEQYF.

DNA for the CDR3: TGTGCCACCAGCAGAGATCCGTCAGGCGCTGAAAAACTGTTTTTT. Its translation is CATSRDPSGAEKLFF. The rearrangement links TRBV15 to TRBJ1-4; D is undetermined. Trimming stripped 0 bases from V and 7 bases from J, with 12 bases between. This CDR3 region has 15 residues. Germline CDR1 is LNHNV and CDR2 is YYDKDF (reference sequence).

The chain has TRBV18 and TRBJ1-1; possibly TRBD1 for D (5 bases). The CDR3 is 13 amino acids. The ends were cut back, 4 bases at V and 1 base at J, with 7 bases in the middle. The germline V gene encodes CDR1 KGHSH and CDR2 LQKENI. DNA for the CDR3: TGTGCCAGCTCACAGACAGAGAACACTGAAGCTTTCTTT. Amino acid sequence: CASSQTENTEAFF.

Here the CDR3 reads CAINSGGSGIQYF. DNA of the CDR3: TGTGCCATCAACAGCGGGGGGAGTGGGATTCAGTACTTC. The chain employs TRBV10-3 and TRBJ2-4; 9 nucleotides agree with TRBD2. The germline V gene has CDR1 ENHRY and CDR2 SYGVKD. The junction had 8 bases not matched to a gene; V was cut back by 7 bases and J by 10 bases. CDR3 length: 13 amino acids.

The chain employs TRBV2 and TRBJ2-5, with D possibly TRBD1 on 6 matching bases. CDR3 length: 12 residues. Deletions cut 11 bases from V and 2 bases from J, with 12 bases between. Germline V gene data show CDR1 as SNHLY and CDR2 as FYNNEI. The CDR3 protein is CASGAFQETQYF. In nucleotides, the CDR3 is TGTGCCTCAGGGGCCTTTCAAGAGACCCAGTACTTC.

This clone was recorded only once. The gene calls are TRBV18 and TRBJ2-7; tentatively, D is TRBD2 (6 bases). Trimming removed 6 bases at V and 5 bases at J, with 20 bases between. This CDR3 is 15 amino acids long. CDR1 is KGHSH and CDR2 is LQKENI in the germline V gene. The CDR3 is CASSRVGGAVDEQYF. DNA for the CDR3: TGTGCCAGCTCTCGAGTAGGAGGGGCTGTGGACGAGCAGTACTTC. Looking up the rest from reference TRBV18 and TRBJ2-7 gives the full variable domain: NAGVMQNPRHLVRRRGQEARLRCSPMKGHSHVYWYRQLPEEGLKFMVYLQKENIIDESGMPKERFSAEFPKEGPSILRIQQVVRGDSAAYFCASSRVGGAVDEQYFGPGTRLTVT.

The CDR3 spells CASSQVMVVRTNEKLFF. For the CDR3, the DNA is TGTGCCAGCAGCCAAGTGATGGTTGTGCGAACTAATGAAAAACTGTTTTTT. The rearrangement joins TRBV4-2 to TRBJ1-4; no definite D call. V was shortened by 1 base and J by 1 base, with 13 bases between the two germline ends. This CDR3 region has 17 residues. Germline lookup yields CDR1 LGHNA and CDR2 YNFKEQ.

This clone was recorded a few times. CDR3 region: CASSVRGEAFF. In DNA, the CDR3 is TGTGCCAGCAGTGTACGAGGTGAAGCTTTCTTT. The V gene is TRBV2, the J gene TRBJ1-1, with D unclear. Per germline, CDR1 SNHLY and CDR2 FYNNEI. There are 11 residues in the CDR3. The V gene lost 4 bases and the J gene lost 7 bases, with 7 bases spanning the gap.

The chain is built from TRBV7-8 and TRBJ1-3; no firm D call. This CDR3 comprises 18 residues. Germline V gene sequence: CDR1 SGHVS, CDR2 FQNEAQ. With 5 bases removed from V and 0 bases from J, the gap between germline ends came to 20 bases. The CDR3 bases are TGTGCCAGCAGCCTATGGTTCGGGGTCTCAAGCTCTGGAAACACCATATATTTT. Protein product: CASSLWFGVSSSGNTIYF.

The V call is TRBV10-3, the J call TRBJ1-2, with 7 nucleotides matching TRBD1. CDR3 length: 16 amino acids. Per the germline V gene, CDR1 is ENHRY and CDR2 is SYGVKD. Trimming at V came to 5 bases and at J to 4 bases, leaving 13 bases not matched to a gene. CDR3 DNA: TGTGCCATCAGTTCAACGACAGGGAAGAACATCTATGGCTACACCTTC. Its protein is CAISSTTGKNIYGYTF.

V usage is TRBV5-4 and J usage is TRBJ1-1; D is perhaps TRBD1 (5 bases). The CDR3 is 15 residues long. V lost 0 bases and J lost 2, with 11 bases in between. Germline CDR1 and CDR2: SGHNT and YYREEE (reference sequence). For the CDR3, the DNA is TGTGCCAGCAGCTTGGTTCGGCAGGGAAACACTGAAGCTTTCTTT. This codes for CASSLVRQGNTEAFF.

The chain is built from TRBV7-2 and TRBJ2-2, with unresolved D. The CDR3 has 15 amino acids. V lost 0 bases, J lost 2 bases, and 7 bases lay in between. The germline V gene encodes CDR1 SGHTA and CDR2 FQGNSA. The CDR3 bases are TGTGCCAGCAGCTTAGCGGCTCGTAACACCGGGGAGCTGTTTTTT. Protein product: CASSLAARNTGELFF.

The chain couples TRBV5-1 to TRBJ1-1, with 12 bases lining up with TRBD1. The CDR3 is made up of 13 amino acids. The V segment lost 4 bases and the J segment 11 bases; nucleotides outside the gene matches: 6. CDR1 and CDR2 (germline): SGHRS, YFSETQ. The CDR3 spells CASSHGTGGLAFF. The CDR3 nucleotides are TGCGCCAGCAGCCACGGGACAGGGGGCTTGGCTTTCTTT.

The CDR3 coding sequence is TGTGCCAGCAGTGAAGGACAGGCTAACTATGGCTACACCTTC. It specifies CASSEGQANYGYTF. The chain combines TRBV2 with TRBJ1-2; D perhaps matches TRBD1 (6 bases). The CDR3 length is 14 residues. Trimming pared 1 base from V and 0 bases from J, leaving 6 bases between. CDR1 and CDR2 (germline): SNHLY, FYNNEI.

The V call is TRBV2, the J call TRBJ2-3; the D gene is possibly TRBD2 (5 bases). CDR1 and CDR2 from the germline V gene are SNHLY and FYNNEI. The CDR3 is made up of 15 amino acids. The V and J ends lost 7 bases and 4 bases respectively, with 18 bases between them. The CDR3 loop is CASIPWGWGADTQYF. The CDR3 region has the DNA TGTGCCAGCATCCCCTGGGGATGGGGAGCAGATACGCAGTATTTT.

The sample holds one count of this clone. This chain links TRBV7-9 with TRBJ2-7; 10 bases are a match to TRBD2. Germline CDR1 and CDR2: SEHNR and FQNEAQ (reference sequence). CDR3 size: 15 residues. V shed 3 bases, J shed 5 bases, and the junction held 7 bases outside the gene matches. The chain's CDR3 is CASSLGTSETHEQYF. Here the CDR3 DNA reads TGTGCCAGCAGCTTGGGGACTAGCGAGACGCACGAGCAGTACTTC.

The chain links TRBV11-2 to TRBJ2-7, with 14 bases lining up with TRBD2. The J segment lost 7 bases and the V segment lost 4 bases, leaving 6 bases of the junction unmatched. The CDR3 contains 15 residues. The germline CDR1 and CDR2 sequences are SGHAT and FQNNGV. The CDR3 is CASSSGLAGALEQYF. CDR3 in DNA: TGTGCCAGCAGCTCGGGACTAGCGGGAGCTCTAGAGCAGTACTTC.

The rearrangement links TRBV7-2 to TRBJ1-6; D might be TRBD1 (6 bases). The CDR3 is 15 amino acids. Germline loops: CDR1 SGHTA, CDR2 FQGNSA. Deletions cut 5 bases from V and 6 bases from J, with 14 bases between. The CDR3 DNA is TGTGCCAGCAGCCCCGGGGGGACACTTAATTCACCCCTCCACTTT. Translating it yields CASSPGGTLNSPLHF.